This TCR beta chain was documented in a study of cytomegalovirus exposure and HLA in healthy donors. 60 Vbeta and 13 Jbeta primers were used in PCR. Profiled with immunoSEQ multiplex PCR; TCRdb holds only in-frame clones, not every one. The data contain some 190,000 clones, about 77% of them singletons. The CDR3 sequence is 15 residues long. The ends lost 5 bases at V and 3 bases at J; junction bases unmatched: 7. Germline CDR1 reads SGHVS; CDR2 reads FNYEAQ. Only one count was recorded for this clone. The TCR comes from a female donor in good health and CMV-seronegative. Sequencing was done on a sample of PBMCs. The genes are TRBV7-6 and TRBJ2-1; 7 positions agree with TRBD2. CDR3 nucleotide sequence: TGTGCCAGCAGCACTGCAGCGGGACTCTACAATGAGCAGTTCTTC. Its translation: CASSTAAGLYNEQFF.